This T cell receptor (beta chain) was observed in a study of CD8 T cells in Susac syndrome. This clonotype has only a few counts. An amount of RNA that ranged from roughly 0.5 to 1 ug was reverse transcribed with random hexamers. TCRdb processed the immunoSEQ multiplex PCR reads anew with MiXCR; each CDR3 protein has one entry. Altogether approximately 160,000 distinct CDR3 sequences are present, less than 95% being singletons, with the ten largest covering around 0.093%. This CDR3 has 13 amino acids. CDR1 and CDR2 from the germline V gene are SGHDN and FVKESK. Trimming cost V 6 bases and J 1 base, with 8 bases left between them.

The sequencing sample was made of CD4+ T cells from PBMCs. The receptor was derived from a human donor with multiple sclerosis. The V call is TRBV14, the J call TRBJ2-3, with D perhaps TRBD2 (6 bases). CDR3 DNA: TGTGCCAGCAGGAGACTAGGCACAGATACGCAGTATTTT. This codes for CASRRLGTDTQYF. The complete variable domain, with remaining parts taken from reference TRBV14 and TRBJ2-3, reads EAGVTQFPSHSVIEKGQTVTLRCDPISGHDNLYWYRRVMGKEIKFLLHFVKESKQDESGMPNNRFLAERTGGTYSTLKVQPAELEDSGVYFCASRRLGTDTQYFGPGTRLTVL.